Listed below are T cell receptor beta chains from one sample, sequenced in a study of blood T cell repertoires in COVID-19. Clones were sequenced by immunoSEQ multiplex PCR, and TCRdb holds only the in-frame ones, with some missing. This table holds about 110,000 clones, roughly 84% found once. The sample consisted of peripheral blood. All receptors derive from a woman aged 70-85 years with acute or convalescent COVID-19. The CDR3 runs from the conserved cysteine through the conserved F or W. The D gene is left open where the match is weak. Clone size is shown for a subset of rows, as once, few, many or a class of expanded clone.

CDR3aa: CASSFSIRGEQFF; CDR3nt: TGTGCCAGCAGCTTTTCAATCAGGGGTGAGCAGTTCTTC; j_gene: TRBJ2-1; d_gene: NA; v_gene: TRBV3-1/TRBV3-2; abundance: NA
CDR3aa: CASSEAGPDYEQYF; CDR3nt: TGTGCCAGCAGTGAGGCGGGGCCCGATTACGAGCAGTACTTC; j_gene: TRBJ2-7; d_gene: NA; v_gene: TRBV2; abundance: NA
CDR3aa: CASRRSDSHYEQYF; CDR3nt: TGTGCCAGCAGGCGGAGCGACAGCCACTACGAGCAGTACTTC; j_gene: TRBJ2-7; d_gene: NA; v_gene: TRBV27; abundance: NA
CDR3aa: CASSVGRESDTQYF; CDR3nt: TGTGCCAGCAGCGTTGGGCGGGAGTCAGATACGCAGTATTTT; j_gene: TRBJ2-3; d_gene: TRBD2; v_gene: TRBV9; abundance: NA
CDR3aa: CASSAFTGVSTDTQYF; CDR3nt: TGTGCCAGCAGCGCCTTCACAGGGGTTAGCACAGATACGCAGTATTTT; j_gene: TRBJ2-3; d_gene: TRBD1; v_gene: TRBV5-5; abundance: NA
CDR3aa: CASNPGPGHDNYGYTF; CDR3nt: TGTGCCAGTAACCCTGGGCCCGGACACGATAACTATGGCTACACCTTC; j_gene: TRBJ1-2; d_gene: NA; v_gene: TRBV19; abundance: NA
CDR3aa: CASGETSGNTIYF; CDR3nt: TGTGCCAGTGGGGAGACCTCTGGAAACACCATATATTTT; j_gene: TRBJ1-3; d_gene: NA; v_gene: TRBV19; abundance: NA
CDR3aa: CASSIPRRGLKETQYF; CDR3nt: TGTGCCAGTAGTATACCCCGCAGAGGGCTCAAAGAGACCCAGTACTTC; j_gene: TRBJ2-5; d_gene: NA; v_gene: TRBV19; abundance: NA
CDR3aa: CSVVRSGGNTDTQYF; CDR3nt: TGCAGCGTTGTTAGGAGCGGGGGAAACACAGATACGCAGTATTTT; j_gene: TRBJ2-3; d_gene: TRBD2; v_gene: TRBV29-1; abundance: NA
CDR3aa: CASSSTVTSGRETQYF; CDR3nt: TGTGCCAGCAGCTCGACCGTGACTAGCGGGAGAGAGACCCAGTACTTC; j_gene: TRBJ2-5; d_gene: TRBD2; v_gene: TRBV9; abundance: NA
CDR3aa: CASTRLAGQSDTQYF; CDR3nt: TGTGCCAGCACTCGACTAGCGGGGCAGTCGGATACGCAGTATTTT; j_gene: TRBJ2-3; d_gene: TRBD2; v_gene: TRBV2; abundance: NA
CDR3aa: CASSPGLMNTEAFF; CDR3nt: TGTGCCAGCAGCCCTGGGCTCATGAACACTGAAGCTTTCTTT; j_gene: TRBJ1-1; d_gene: NA; v_gene: TRBV7-2; abundance: NA
CDR3aa: CASAGGSSNQPQHF; CDR3nt: TGTGCCAGTGCAGGGGGCTCGAGCAATCAGCCCCAGCATTTT; j_gene: TRBJ1-5; d_gene: TRBD1; v_gene: TRBV6-6; abundance: NA
CDR3aa: CASSPGLAGGGETQYF; CDR3nt: TGCGCCAGCAGCCCGGGACTAGCGGGAGGCGGGGAGACCCAGTACTTC; j_gene: TRBJ2-5; d_gene: TRBD2; v_gene: TRBV5-1; abundance: once
CDR3aa: CASTGGGEAFF; CDR3nt: TGTGCCAGCACGGGAGGCGGTGAAGCTTTCTTT; j_gene: TRBJ1-1; d_gene: NA; v_gene: TRBV6-5; abundance: NA
CDR3aa: CATSDFRQGGEGSYNEQFF; CDR3nt: TGTGCCACCAGTGATTTTCGGCAGGGTGGGGAAGGCTCCTACAATGAGCAGTTCTTC; j_gene: TRBJ2-1; d_gene: NA; v_gene: TRBV24-1; abundance: NA
CDR3aa: CASSQPTPPGTSGGYEQYF; CDR3nt: TGTGCCAGCAGCCAACCAACTCCCCCCGGGACTAGCGGGGGATACGAGCAGTACTTC; j_gene: TRBJ2-7; d_gene: TRBD2; v_gene: TRBV3-1/TRBV3-2; abundance: NA
CDR3aa: CASSSGVGNNQPQHF; CDR3nt: TGTGCCAGCTCAAGCGGGGTTGGTAACAATCAGCCCCAGCATTTT; j_gene: TRBJ1-5; d_gene: NA; v_gene: TRBV18; abundance: once
CDR3aa: CASSLRQEQETQYF; CDR3nt: TGCGCCAGCAGCTTGAGGCAGGAACAAGAGACCCAGTACTTC; j_gene: TRBJ2-5; d_gene: NA; v_gene: TRBV5-1; abundance: NA
CDR3aa: CASSPQVSGDTEAFF; CDR3nt: TGTGCCAGCAGCCCGCAGGTTTCGGGGGACACTGAAGCTTTCTTT; j_gene: TRBJ1-1; d_gene: NA; v_gene: TRBV7-8; abundance: once
CDR3aa: CASSETGGINSGNTIYF; CDR3nt: TGTGCCAGCAGCGAAACAGGGGGCATCAACTCTGGAAACACCATATATTTT; j_gene: TRBJ1-3; d_gene: TRBD1; v_gene: TRBV11-2; abundance: NA
CDR3aa: CASSMGGNTGELFF; CDR3nt: TGTGCCAGTAGTATGGGGGGGAACACCGGGGAGCTGTTTTTT; j_gene: TRBJ2-2; d_gene: NA; v_gene: TRBV19; abundance: NA
CDR3aa: CASSVGGGRGSEKLFF; CDR3nt: TGTGCCAGCAGCGTAGGAGGAGGCAGGGGTAGCGAAAAACTGTTTTTT; j_gene: TRBJ1-4; d_gene: NA; v_gene: TRBV9; abundance: NA